The TCR beta chain under discussion was sequenced for a study of Ad26.COV2.S vaccination and SARS-CoV-2 variants (TCRdb year 2021). Describing the broader study: Donors in the vaccine arm were drawn from COV1001, a phase I-IIa trial of Ad26.COV2.S in healthy adults that was multicentre, randomized, double-blind and placebo-controlled. Ad26.COV2.S was given intramuscularly at 5x10^10 or 1x10^11 viral particles, as a single shot or as two shots 56 days apart. TCRbeta repertoire sequencing was used to assess the specificity and breadth of SARS-CoV-2-reactive T cell receptors after Ad26.COV2.S vaccination. A total of roughly 30 samples were included in the TCR-sequenced set, comprising roughly 19 Ad26.COV2.S vaccine recipients, 5 placebo recipients and 8 SARS-CoV-2 convalescent individuals. Trial participants were randomized into five groups of five, in which low-dose or high-dose Ad26.COV2.S was given once or twice, or placebo was given on both occasions. Blinding of investigators to trial group allocation was maintained during experiments and outcome assessment.

With regard to this clone: What this receptor recognizes is not known. Within one base of it there is no much larger clone, and no base qualities were kept.

The treatment or condition tag for this specimen amounts to: around 19 received Ad26.COV2.S at low or high dose, single or two shots; a few received placebo; per-sample allocation not given. Repertoires of vaccine and placebo recipients were sequenced from samples collected on day 63 after the first injection. Cohort 1b enrolled 20 to 30 adults aged 18-55 years at a single site in Boston, USA, between 29 July and 7 August 2020. Ad26.COV2.S consisted of a replication-incompetent adenovirus type 26 vector by which a prefusion-stabilized SARS-CoV-2 spike protein from the original Wuhan strain was expressed. TCRbeta CDR3 regions were sequenced with the immunoSEQ Assay. After extraction, genomic DNA underwent amplification by bias-controlled multiplex PCR, followed by high-throughput sequencing. The authors' analysis ran thus. To quantify the absolute abundance of each unique TCRbeta CDR3 region, sequences were collapsed and filtered. T cell fraction was estimated by normalizing TCRbeta template counts to usable DNA, which was measured by amplifying reference genes present in all nucleated cells. Repertoire TCRs were annotated as SARS-CoV-2-specific by exact matching of V gene, CDR3 amino acid sequence and J gene to a known reactive TCR set. The reference SARS-CoV-2 TCR set was derived from MIRA and filtered for enrichment in COVID-19-positive ImmuneCODE repertoires, a step that removed public or cross-reactive TCRs. Drawing on the MIRA antigens, annotated TCRs were analysed further at the level of specific ORF or position within ORF. Breadth was defined as the number of annotated unique rearrangements divided by the total number of unique productive rearrangements, and depth was defined as the summed frequency of the annotated unique rearrangements. Two-sided Wilcoxon rank-sum tests were used to compare TCR breadth between groups. Held by TCRdb, this immuneACCESS table contains in-frame sequences only and omits some clones. Under half of the omission traces to an unresolved V gene where checked; the cause of the rest is unknown. From that table come the V and J calls and clone size; the DNA was used to work out D and trimming. This sample comprises fewer than 500,000 clones, about 88% of them detected only once. The top ten constitute 2.5% to 3% of the sample.

The full study reports these points: Ad26.COV2.S recipients had higher spike-specific TCR breadth than placebo recipients (P = 0.0014). It was noted by the authors that total T cell responses may have been underestimated by the TCR breadth and depth analyses. Substantial breadth of spike-specific CD8+ and CD4+ T cell responses was reported after vaccination. Comparable non-spike TCR breadth was observed between vaccine and placebo recipients, consistent with only spike being contained in the vaccine. The study was not powered to compare responses between vaccine doses or regimens.

V trim: 2 bases; J trim: 7 bases; unmatched bases: 5. From the cysteine through the phenylalanine, the CDR3 covers 15 amino acids. The kept DNA is CDR3 alone, 45 bases in frame from the first base. CDR1 and CDR2, looked up from the germline V gene (reference sequence), are LNHDA and SQIVND. The chain joins TRBV19 to TRBJ1-6, and 7 bases in between align with TRBD1. The sequence came from a person between 18 and 65 years old who received the Ad26.COV2.S COVID-19 vaccine or a placebo. The input for sequencing was peripheral blood, taken in a trial of Ad26.COV2.S vaccine versus placebo. The CDR3 amino acid sequence is: CASSILGQRNSPLHF. Read as DNA, the sequence is TGTGCCAGTAGTATACTGGGACAGAGGAATTCACCCCTCCACTTT.